The next 27 T cell receptor beta chains were all read from a single sample in a study of cytotoxic CD8 clonotypes in ibrutinib-treated CLL. Libraries were prepared by immunoSEQ multiplex PCR; TCRdb keeps only in-frame clonotypes and omits some of them. The sample lists some 50,000 clones, around 60% occurring once. The source was PBMCs, collected after 24 months of ibrutinib treatment. The receptors were gathered from a human donor with chronic lymphocytic leukemia.

A single count supports this clone. The chain carries TRBV6-1 and TRBJ2-5; 12 bases fit TRBD2. Looked up from germline, CDR1 is MNHNS and CDR2 is SASEGT. CDR3 length: 21 residues. V was clipped by 1 base and J by 4 bases; unmatched bases: 19. This CDR3 is CASSEGINSASGRASGETQYF. The CDR3 nucleotides read TGTGCCAGCAGTGAAGGGATTAACTCGGCTAGCGGGAGGGCCAGCGGAGAGACCCAGTACTTC.

The DNA of the CDR3 is TGTGCCAGCAGTTTGGCCGGGCCCAACTATGGCTACACCTTC. Translating it yields CASSLAGPNYGYTF. The J gene is TRBJ1-2, the V gene TRBV27, with D unclear. CDR1 is MNHEY and CDR2 is SMNVEV in the germline V gene (reference sequence). This CDR3 comprises 14 residues. Trimming cost V 3 bases and J 2 bases, with 10 bases left between them.

The genes are TRBV6-1 and TRBJ2-1, with 8 bases identical to TRBD2. V dropped 0 bases and J dropped 2; count of bases not matched to a gene: 3. The germline V gene has CDR1 MNHNS and CDR2 SASEGT. The CDR3 totals 16 residues. The CDR3 reads CASSEAWGLAYNEQFF. The CDR3, as DNA: TGTGCCAGCAGTGAAGCGTGGGGACTAGCCTACAATGAGCAGTTCTTC.

The chain uses TRBV6-6 and TRBJ2-2, with D tentatively TRBD2 (5 bases). Trimming took 4 bases from V and 2 from J, leaving 11 bases between them. CDR1 is MNHNY, CDR2 SVGAGI, per germline (reference sequence). The CDR3 covers 15 residues. The DNA for the CDR3 is TGTGCCAGCAGTTTTGGACTGGTTAACACCGGGGAGCTGTTTTTT. It encodes CASSFGLVNTGELFF.

V is TRBV28 and J is TRBJ1-4; D unclear. Germline loops: CDR1 MDHEN, CDR2 SYDVKM. The CDR3 covers 15 residues. The V end was cut by 3 bases, the J end by 7 bases, with 15 bases between. CDR3 nucleotides: TGTGCCAGCAGTTTTAGGCAGTTTATGTCTGAAAAACTGTTTTTT. As protein: CASSFRQFMSEKLFF.

This clone turned up a few times. The chain links TRBV10-2 to TRBJ1-6; 9 bases line up with TRBD1. Germline loops: CDR1 WSHSY, CDR2 SAAADI. The V segment lost 3 bases and the J segment 10 bases; nucleotides outside the gene matches: 7. The CDR3 is made up of 15 amino acids. The CDR3 DNA is TGCGCCAGCAGTGATCCGGGACAGGGACCCTCACCCCTCCACTTT. Translating it yields CASSDPGQGPSPLHF.

The chain combines TRBV30 with TRBJ2-1; weak D call: TRBD1 (6 bases). Trimming stripped 3 bases from V and 4 bases from J, with 13 bases between. Germline CDR1 reads GTSNPN; CDR2 reads SVGIG (reference sequence). The CDR3 covers 14 residues. This CDR3 reads CAWSNDQGYNEQFF. CDR3 DNA: TGTGCCTGGAGCAACGACCAGGGGTACAATGAGCAGTTCTTC.

There are many counts of this clone. The chain couples TRBV14 to TRBJ2-7; D is perhaps TRBD1 or TRBD2 (5 bases each). Germline loops: CDR1 SGHDN, CDR2 FVKESK. CDR3 size: 13 residues. Trimming shortened V by 4 bases and J by 4 bases, and 11 bases separated the two germline ends. CDR3 protein: CASSLGTRYEQYV. CDR3 nucleotide sequence: TGTGCCAGCAGCCTAGGGACGAGGTACGAGCAGTACGTC.

This sequence joins TRBV18 and TRBJ2-1, with D unclear. In germline, CDR1 is KGHSH, CDR2 LQKENI. Trimming took 4 bases from V and 9 from J, leaving 10 bases between them. CDR3 length: 12 residues. CDR3 region: CASSLGRSEQFF. The CDR3 DNA sequence: TGTGCCAGCTCACTCGGCAGGAGTGAGCAGTTCTTC. Using reference TRBV18 and TRBJ2-1 for the parts outside the CDR3, the full variable domain is NAGVMQNPRHLVRRRGQEARLRCSPMKGHSHVYWYRQLPEEGLKFMVYLQKENIIDESGMPKERFSAEFPKEGPSILRIQQVVRGDSAAYFCASSLGRSEQFFGPGTRLTVL.

This clone was seen ten or more times. The V call is TRBV7-6, the J call TRBJ2-3; perhaps TRBD2 as D (6 bases). The V end lost 5 bases, the J end lost 4 bases, and 10 bases lay between the germline ends. The CDR3 extends over 13 amino acids. Germline CDR1 reads SGHVS; CDR2 reads FNYEAQ. CDR3 DNA sequence: TGTGCCAGCAGCAGACTAGTGCCAGATACGCAGTATTTT. It translates to CASSRLVPDTQYF.

This chain connects TRBV7-2 to TRBJ1-2; tentative D call: TRBD1 (6 bases). The CDR3 has 14 amino acids. Germline V gene data show CDR1 as SGHTA and CDR2 as FQGNSA. The ends were cut back, 0 bases at V and 7 bases at J, with 12 bases in the middle. CDR3 amino acids: CASSLAQGYGGYTF. CDR3 nucleotide sequence: TGTGCCAGCAGCTTAGCGCAGGGGTATGGTGGCTACACCTTC.

The chain links TRBV5-5 to TRBJ1-6; D ambiguous. Trimming removed 2 bases from V and 0 bases from J, with 9 bases in between. The V gene's germline CDR1 is SGHKS and CDR2 YYEKEE (reference sequence). This CDR3 has 16 residues. This CDR3 reads CASSFASTSYNSPLHF. In nucleotides, the CDR3 is TGTGCCAGCAGCTTTGCGTCAACCTCCTATAATTCACCCCTCCACTTT.

This clone was counted ten times or more. V gene TRBV11-2 combines with J gene TRBJ2-3; D gene ambiguous. Looked up from germline, CDR1 is SGHAT and CDR2 is FQNNGV. Trimming removed 1 base from V and 5 bases from J, with 7 bases in between. This CDR3 spans 13 amino acids. This chain's CDR3 is CASSLVGRDTQYF. The DNA of the CDR3 is TGTGCCAGCAGCTTAGTTGGCCGAGATACGCAGTATTTT.

This sequence joins TRBV18 and TRBJ1-2; 8 nucleotides agree with TRBD1. The CDR3 spans 16 residues. Germline V CDR1 and CDR2: KGHSH, LQKENI. V was pared by 4 bases and J by 1 base, with 8 bases of the junction left unmatched. The CDR3 bases are TGTGCCAGCTCACGCGGACAGGGCCTCTTTAACTATGGCTACACCTTC. Translated, it gives CASSRGQGLFNYGYTF.

The rearrangement links TRBV6-6 to TRBJ2-7, with D possibly TRBD2 on 5 matching bases. The germline V and J ends were trimmed by 2 bases and 5 bases, with 10 bases remaining between them. CDR1 MNHNY and CDR2 SVGAGI come from the germline V gene (reference sequence). There are 13 residues in the CDR3. This CDR3 reads CASSYAAGDEQYV. The CDR3 nucleotides read TGTGCCAGCAGTTACGCCGCGGGCGACGAGCAGTACGTC.

This clone occurred a few times. The rearrangement uses TRBV28 and TRBJ2-3; no clear D. This CDR3 spans 15 amino acids. CDR1 is MDHEN and CDR2 is SYDVKM in the germline V gene. The V gene lost 3 bases and the J gene lost 2 bases, with 12 bases spanning the gap. Written as DNA, the CDR3 is TGTGCCAGCAGTTTGTGGGCAACAGACACAGATACGCAGTATTTT. Protein sequence: CASSLWATDTDTQYF.

This clone was recorded a few times. The V gene is TRBV2, the J gene TRBJ2-3; 9 positions match TRBD2. The CDR3 runs 16 residues. Germline V gives CDR1 SNHLY, CDR2 FYNNEI. The V and J ends lost 6 bases and 0 bases, in that order; junction bases with no gene match: 7. CDR3 in DNA: TGTGCCAGCAGCGGGACTAGCCGTGCTAGCACAGATACGCAGTATTTT. Translating gives CASSGTSRASTDTQYF.

In its sample, this clone was seen a few times. The chain uses TRBV7-2 and TRBJ2-3; 8 positions match TRBD2. This CDR3 contains 16 residues. V gave up 5 bases and J gave up 1 base; unmatched junction bases: 8. Per germline, CDR1 SGHTA and CDR2 FQGNSA. The CDR3 DNA sequence: TGTGCCAGCAGCGAACCGGGGACTAGTCGCACAGATACGCAGTATTTT. It yields the protein CASSEPGTSRTDTQYF.

V is TRBV6-1 and J is TRBJ2-7; D not certain. This CDR3 is built from 12 residues. The germline CDR1 and CDR2 sequences are MNHNS and SASEGT. V dropped 8 bases and J dropped 0 bases, with 8 bases sitting between them. In nucleotides, the CDR3 is TGTGCCAGCCAGGACCGCTCCTACGAGCAGTACGTC. This translates into CASQDRSYEQYV.

The chain employs TRBV5-1 and TRBJ2-3, with D possibly being TRBD1 or TRBD2 (6 bases each). The CDR3 has 15 amino acids. CDR1 is SGHRS and CDR2 is YFSETQ in the germline V gene. V was shortened by 4 bases and J by 2 bases, with 14 bases between the two germline ends. The CDR3 DNA reads TGCGCCAGCAGCCTAGGGGGGTTTATCACAGATACGCAGTATTTT. This encodes CASSLGGFITDTQYF.

This sequence joins TRBV5-6 and TRBJ1-1; D remains ambiguous. The CDR3 has 14 amino acids. V dropped 0 bases and J dropped 2 bases, with 8 bases sitting between them. CDR1 and CDR2 (germline): SGHDT, YYEEEE. CDR3 nucleotide sequence: TGTGCCAGCAGCTTGGCAGGTGACAACACTGAAGCTTTCTTT. Protein: CASSLAGDNTEAFF. Supplemented by reference TRBV5-6 and TRBJ1-1, the full variable domain reads DAGVTQSPTHLIKTRGQQVTLRCSPKSGHDTVSWYQQALGQGPQFIFQYYEEEERQRGNFPDRFSGHQFPNYSSELNVNALLLGDSALYLCASSLAGDNTEAFFGQGTRLTVV.

Only a few counts were recorded for this clone. The chain employs TRBV30 and TRBJ2-3, with D possibly TRBD2 on 6 matching bases. Germline assignment: CDR1 GTSNPN and CDR2 SVGIG (reference sequence). The CDR3 has 14 residues. With 0 bases removed from V and 1 base from J, the gap between germline ends came to 8 bases. Here the CDR3 DNA reads TGTGCCTGGAGTGTGCGGGGTGGCACAGATACGCAGTATTTT. Its translation is CAWSVRGGTDTQYF.

The rearrangement uses TRBV5-4 and TRBJ2-3; D not certain. This CDR3 has 14 amino acids. V lost 6 bases and J lost 0, with 11 bases in between. The germline CDR1 and CDR2 sequences are SGHNT and YYREEE (reference sequence). CDR3 residues: CASNPSGSTDTQYF. The CDR3 bases are TGTGCCAGCAACCCCTCCGGGAGCACAGATACGCAGTATTTT.

The J gene is TRBJ2-1, the V gene TRBV5-4, with no clear D. CDR3 length: 17 amino acids. The germline V gene encodes CDR1 SGHNT and CDR2 YYREEE (reference sequence). V lost 2 bases and J lost 5, with 20 bases in between. The DNA for the CDR3 is TGTGCCAGCAGCTTACCGGACCGGGTTAGGCGTAACAATGAGCAGTTCTTC. This sequence encodes CASSLPDRVRRNNEQFF. The variable domain in full, with the rest retrieved from reference TRBV5-4 and TRBJ2-1, is ETGVTQSPTHLIKTRGQQVTLRCSSQSGHNTVSWYQQALGQGPQFIFQYYREEENGRGNFPPRFSGLQFPNYSSELNVNALELDDSALYLCASSLPDRVRRNNEQFFGPGTRLTVL.

V and J are TRBV6-5 and TRBJ2-3; 7 nucleotides match TRBD1. Germline V CDR1 and CDR2: MNHEY, SVGAGI. V shed 5 bases and J 3 bases; nucleotides not matched to a gene: 8. This CDR3 comprises 15 residues. The CDR3 region has the DNA TGTGCCAGCAGTACCGAGGGGGCGAGTACAGATACGCAGTATTTT. This encodes CASSTEGASTDTQYF.

The gene calls are TRBV9 and TRBJ2-2; D remains ambiguous. Trimming pared 6 bases from V and 5 bases from J, leaving 11 bases between. CDR3 length: 13 amino acids. Germline values: CDR1 SGDLS, CDR2 YYNGEE. CDR3 bases: TGTGCCAGCAACCCCTGGGGTACCGGGGAGCTGTTTTTT. Translation: CASNPWGTGELFF.

The gene calls are TRBV6-5 and TRBJ1-1; tentative D call: TRBD1 (5 bases). With 2 bases removed from V and 3 bases from J, the gap between germline ends came to 13 bases. The CDR3 extends over 15 amino acids. The germline CDR1 and CDR2 sequences are MNHEY and SVGAGI. This CDR3 reads CASSYGARPYTEAFF. The CDR3 DNA reads TGTGCCAGCAGTTACGGGGCCCGACCATACACTGAAGCTTTCTTT.